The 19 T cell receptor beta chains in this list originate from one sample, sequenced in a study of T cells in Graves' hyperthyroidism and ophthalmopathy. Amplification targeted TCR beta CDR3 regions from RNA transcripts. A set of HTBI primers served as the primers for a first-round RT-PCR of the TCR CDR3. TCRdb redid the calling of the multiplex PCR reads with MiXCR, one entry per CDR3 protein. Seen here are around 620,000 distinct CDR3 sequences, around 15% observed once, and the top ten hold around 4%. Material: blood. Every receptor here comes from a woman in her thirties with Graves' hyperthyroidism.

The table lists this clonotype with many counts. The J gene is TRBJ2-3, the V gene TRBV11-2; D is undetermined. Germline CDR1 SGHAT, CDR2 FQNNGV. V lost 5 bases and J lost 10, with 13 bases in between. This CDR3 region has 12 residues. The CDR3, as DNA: TGTGCCAGCAGCCCCCTTTGGAAGTCGCAGTATTTT. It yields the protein CASSPLWKSQYF.

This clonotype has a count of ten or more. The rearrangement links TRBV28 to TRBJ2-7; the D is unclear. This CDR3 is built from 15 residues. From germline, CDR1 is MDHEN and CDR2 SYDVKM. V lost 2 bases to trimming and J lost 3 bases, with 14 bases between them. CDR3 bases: TGTGCCAGCAGTTTACGCCAGAGGTCAAGCTACGAGCAGTACTTC. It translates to CASSLRQRSSYEQYF.

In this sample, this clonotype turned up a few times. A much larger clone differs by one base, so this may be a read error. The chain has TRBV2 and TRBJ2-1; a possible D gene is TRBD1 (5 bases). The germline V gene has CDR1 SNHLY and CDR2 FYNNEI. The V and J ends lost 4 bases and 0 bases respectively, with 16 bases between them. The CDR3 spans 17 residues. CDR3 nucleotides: TGTGCCAGCAGTGCTTCCCCACAGGTCCACTCCTACAATGAGCAGTTCTTC. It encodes CASSASPQVHSYNEQFF.

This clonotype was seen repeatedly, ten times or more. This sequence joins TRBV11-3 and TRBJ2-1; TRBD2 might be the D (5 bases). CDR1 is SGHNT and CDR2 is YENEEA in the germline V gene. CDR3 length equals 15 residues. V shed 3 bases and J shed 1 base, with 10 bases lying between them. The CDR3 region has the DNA TGTGCCAGCAGCTTGGGAGTGGGGTCCTACAATGAGCAGTTCTTC. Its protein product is CASSLGVGSYNEQFF.

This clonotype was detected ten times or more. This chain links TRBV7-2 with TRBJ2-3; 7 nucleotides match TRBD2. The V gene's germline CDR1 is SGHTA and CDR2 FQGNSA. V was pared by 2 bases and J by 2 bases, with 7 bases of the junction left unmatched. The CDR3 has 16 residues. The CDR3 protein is CASSLLGLADTDTQYF. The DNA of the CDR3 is TGTGCCAGCAGCTTATTGGGGCTAGCGGACACAGATACGCAGTATTTT.

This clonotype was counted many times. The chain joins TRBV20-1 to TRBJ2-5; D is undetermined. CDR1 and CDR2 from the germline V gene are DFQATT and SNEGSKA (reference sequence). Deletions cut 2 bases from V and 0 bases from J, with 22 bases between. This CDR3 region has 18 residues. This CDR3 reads CSARSTDQRRRYQETQYF. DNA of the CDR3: TGCAGTGCTAGATCCACGGACCAGCGACGTCGCTACCAAGAGACCCAGTACTTC.

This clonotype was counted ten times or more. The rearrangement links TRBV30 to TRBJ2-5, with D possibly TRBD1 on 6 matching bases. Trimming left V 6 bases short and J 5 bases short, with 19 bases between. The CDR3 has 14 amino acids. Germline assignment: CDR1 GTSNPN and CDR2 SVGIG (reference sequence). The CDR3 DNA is TGTGCCTGCCGCTCGGGTCTGGGGGCGGAGACCCAGTACTTC. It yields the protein CACRSGLGAETQYF.

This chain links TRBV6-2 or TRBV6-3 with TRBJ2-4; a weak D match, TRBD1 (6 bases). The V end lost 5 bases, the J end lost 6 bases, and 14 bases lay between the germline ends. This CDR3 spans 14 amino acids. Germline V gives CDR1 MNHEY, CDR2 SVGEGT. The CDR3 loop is CASSTTRGSNIQYF. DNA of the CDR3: TGTGCCAGCAGTACAACCAGGGGTTCAAACATTCAGTACTTC.

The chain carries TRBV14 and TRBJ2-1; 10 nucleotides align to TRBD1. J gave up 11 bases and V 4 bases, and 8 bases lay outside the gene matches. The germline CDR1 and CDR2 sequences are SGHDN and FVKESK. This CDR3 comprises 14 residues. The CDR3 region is CASSPMGQGNKQFF. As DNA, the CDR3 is TGTGCCAGCAGCCCCATGGGACAGGGGAATAAGCAGTTCTTC.

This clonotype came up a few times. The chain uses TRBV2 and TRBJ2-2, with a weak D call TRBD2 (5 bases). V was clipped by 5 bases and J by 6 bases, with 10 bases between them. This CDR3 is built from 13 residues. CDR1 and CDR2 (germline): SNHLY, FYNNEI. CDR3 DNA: TGTGCCAGCAGTCGGACGGAGGCCGGGGAGCTGTTTTTT. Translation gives CASSRTEAGELFF.

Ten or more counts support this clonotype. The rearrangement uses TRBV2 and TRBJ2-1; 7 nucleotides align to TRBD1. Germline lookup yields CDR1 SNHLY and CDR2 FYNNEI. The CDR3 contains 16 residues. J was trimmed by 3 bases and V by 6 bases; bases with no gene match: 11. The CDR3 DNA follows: TGTGCCAGCAGGGACAGGCTTTTGTCGGGCTACAATGAGCAGTTCTTC. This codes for CASRDRLLSGYNEQFF.

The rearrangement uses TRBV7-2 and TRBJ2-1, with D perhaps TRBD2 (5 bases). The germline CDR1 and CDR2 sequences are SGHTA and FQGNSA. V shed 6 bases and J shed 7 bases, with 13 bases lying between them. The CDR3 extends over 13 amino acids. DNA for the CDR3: TGTGCCAGCAGGGCCCTCACTAGGAATGAGCAGTTCTTC. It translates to CASRALTRNEQFF.

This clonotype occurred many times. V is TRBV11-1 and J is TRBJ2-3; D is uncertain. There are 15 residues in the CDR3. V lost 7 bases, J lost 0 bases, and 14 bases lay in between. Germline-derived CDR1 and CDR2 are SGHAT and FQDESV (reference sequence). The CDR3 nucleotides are TGTGCCAGCACCGTGACACCCTCTAGCACAGATACGCAGTATTTT. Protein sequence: CASTVTPSSTDTQYF.

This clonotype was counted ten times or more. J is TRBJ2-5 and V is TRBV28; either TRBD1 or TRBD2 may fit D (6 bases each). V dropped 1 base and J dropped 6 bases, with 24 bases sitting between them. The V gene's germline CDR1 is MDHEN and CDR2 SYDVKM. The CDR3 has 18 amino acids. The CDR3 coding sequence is TGTGCCAGCAGTTTATTCGGGGGCAACGACCCCCTCCCGCAGACCCAGTACTTC. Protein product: CASSLFGGNDPLPQTQYF.

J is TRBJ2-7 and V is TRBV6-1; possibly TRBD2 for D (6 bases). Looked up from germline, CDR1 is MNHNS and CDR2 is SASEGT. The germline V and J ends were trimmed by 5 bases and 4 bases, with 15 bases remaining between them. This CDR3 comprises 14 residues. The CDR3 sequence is CASSQGTSRYEQYF. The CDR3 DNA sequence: TGTGCCAGCAGTCAAGGGACTTCTAGATACGAGCAGTACTTC.

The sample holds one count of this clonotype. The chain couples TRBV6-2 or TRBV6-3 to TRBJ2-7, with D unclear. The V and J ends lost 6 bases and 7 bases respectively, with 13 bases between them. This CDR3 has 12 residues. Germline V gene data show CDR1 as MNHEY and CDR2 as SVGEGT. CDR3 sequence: CASSTPSSEQYF. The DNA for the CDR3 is TGTGCCAGCAGCACCCCTTCTTCTGAGCAGTACTTC.

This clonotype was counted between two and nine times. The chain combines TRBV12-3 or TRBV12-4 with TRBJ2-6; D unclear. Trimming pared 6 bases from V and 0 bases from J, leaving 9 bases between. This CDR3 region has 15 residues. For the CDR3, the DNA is TGTGCCAGCAGCTTGGAACTCTCTGGGGCCAACGTCCTGACTTTC. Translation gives CASSLELSGANVLTF.

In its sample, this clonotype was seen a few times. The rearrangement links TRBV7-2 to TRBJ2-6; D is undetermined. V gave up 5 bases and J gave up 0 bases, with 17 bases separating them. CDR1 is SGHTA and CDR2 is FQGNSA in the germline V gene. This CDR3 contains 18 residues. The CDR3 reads CASSRPRWVHSGANVLTF. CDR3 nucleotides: TGTGCCAGCAGCCGCCCCCGATGGGTGCACTCTGGGGCCAACGTCCTGACTTTC.

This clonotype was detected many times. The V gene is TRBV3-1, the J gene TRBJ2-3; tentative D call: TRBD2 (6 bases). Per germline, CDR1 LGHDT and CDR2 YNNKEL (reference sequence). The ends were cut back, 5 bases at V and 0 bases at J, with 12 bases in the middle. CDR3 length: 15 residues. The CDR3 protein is CASSSSGSSTDTQYF. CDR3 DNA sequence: TGTGCCAGCAGCTCGAGCGGGTCCAGCACAGATACGCAGTATTTT.